A single sample gave rise to the 8 T cell receptor beta chains below, sequenced in a study of metastatic and nonmetastatic thyroid tumors. TCRdb used MiXCR to call clones anew from the PCR reads. The sample has 5,000 to 8,000 clones, roughly 15% seen once. Thyroid surgery was preceded by no treatment in any patient. Sequencing used tumor tissue. All receptors derive from a male donor with papillary thyroid cancer or a benign thyroid nodule (not recorded which). Some clones in this sample may be carry-over from other donors' samples.

This sequence joins TRBV2 and TRBJ1-5, with TRBD1 matching over 7 bases. Germline CDR1 is SNHLY and CDR2 is FYNNEI. This CDR3 contains 14 residues. CDR3 sequence: CVRSLQGSGQPQHF. Written as DNA, the CDR3 is TGTGTCCGCAGTCTACAGGGGTCGGGTCAGCCCCAGCATTTT. The full variable domain, rest sourced from reference TRBV2 and TRBJ1-5, is EPEVTQTPSHQVTQMGQEVILRCVPISNHLYFYWYRQILGQKVEFLVSFYNNEISEKSEIFDDQFSVERPDGSNFTLKIRSTKLEDSAMYFCVRSLQGSGQPQHFGDGTRLSIL.

The chain recombines TRBV4-2 with TRBJ1-2; a weak D match, TRBD1 (5 bases). CDR1 and CDR2 (germline): LGHNA, YNFKEQ. V dropped 1 base and J dropped 8 bases, with 20 bases sitting between them. This CDR3 spans 16 amino acids. This CDR3 reads CASSQVGPNSLWGYTF. DNA for the CDR3: TGTGCCAGCAGCCAAGTGGGGCCCAACAGTCTCTGGGGCTACACCTTC.

Comment on this clone: The junction shows a germline mismatch at one end, possibly a read error. This chain joins TRBV6-1 and TRBJ1-2; no clear D gene. Germline loops: CDR1 MNHNS, CDR2 SASEGT. The CDR3 is made up of 13 amino acids. CDR3 sequence (DNA): TGTGCCAGCAGTCGCCCCGGGTTCTATGTCTACACCTTC. It translates to CASSRPGFYVYTF.

In its sample, this clone was seen many times. The chain couples TRBV18 to TRBJ2-7; 9 bases match TRBD1. CDR1 is KGHSH, CDR2 LQKENI, per germline. CDR3 length: 14 amino acids. V lost 4 bases and J lost 0; bases outside the gene matches: 1. DNA for the CDR3: TGTGCCAGCTCACGGACAGGGGACTCCTACGAGCAGTACTTC. Translation: CASSRTGDSYEQYF.

This clone ranks as medium-sized. The chain couples TRBV6-5 to TRBJ1-1; no reliable D call. Germline CDR1 is MNHEY and CDR2 is SVGAGI. Trimming cost V 0 bases and J 4 bases, with 6 bases left between them. CDR3 size: 13 residues. The CDR3 loop is CASSYSQVTEAFF. CDR3 bases: TGTGCCAGCAGTTACTCTCAAGTCACTGAAGCTTTCTTT.

CDR3 in DNA: TGCGCCAGCCAACAGGAACCGAACACCGGGGAGCTGTTTTTT. This codes for CASQQEPNTGELFF. The chain employs TRBV5-1 and TRBJ2-2, with D possibly being TRBD1 (5 bases). CDR1 is SGHRS and CDR2 is YFSETQ in the germline V gene. The CDR3 loop spans 14 amino acids. Trimming took off 7 bases at V and 0 bases at J, with 10 bases between the two ends.

This clone was counted at least ten times. This rearrangement joins TRBV5-1 to TRBJ2-7; 7 nucleotides match TRBD2. Per the germline V gene, CDR1 is SGHRS and CDR2 is YFSETQ. Trimming took 4 bases from V and 2 from J; bases not matched to a gene: 15. The CDR3 loop spans 17 amino acids. The CDR3, as DNA: TGCGCCAGCAGCCAGGGTAATAGGAGCGGGAACGCCTACGAGCAGTACTTC. This sequence encodes CASSQGNRSGNAYEQYF.

This clone is categorized as medium-sized (0.01 to 0.1%). V and J are TRBV24-1 and TRBJ2-5, with 8 bases fitting TRBD2. CDR1 and CDR2 from the germline V gene are KGHDR and SFDVKD. There are 16 residues in the CDR3. With 4 bases clipped from V and 5 bases from J, the junction kept 11 bases outside the gene matches. The chain's CDR3 is CATSEGGAGEGETQYF. The DNA for the CDR3 is TGTGCCACCAGTGAGGGGGGAGCGGGGGAAGGTGAGACCCAGTACTTC.